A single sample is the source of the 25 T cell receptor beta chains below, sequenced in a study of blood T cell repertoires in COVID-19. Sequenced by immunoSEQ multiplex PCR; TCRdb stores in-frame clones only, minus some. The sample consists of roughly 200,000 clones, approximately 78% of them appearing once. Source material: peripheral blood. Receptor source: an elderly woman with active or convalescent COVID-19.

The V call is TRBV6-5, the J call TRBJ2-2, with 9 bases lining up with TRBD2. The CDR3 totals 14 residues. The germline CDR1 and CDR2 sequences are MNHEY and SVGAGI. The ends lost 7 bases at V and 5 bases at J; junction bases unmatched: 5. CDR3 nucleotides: TGTGCCAGCATCAGGACTAGCGAGACCGGGGAGCTGTTTTTT. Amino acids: CASIRTSETGELFF.

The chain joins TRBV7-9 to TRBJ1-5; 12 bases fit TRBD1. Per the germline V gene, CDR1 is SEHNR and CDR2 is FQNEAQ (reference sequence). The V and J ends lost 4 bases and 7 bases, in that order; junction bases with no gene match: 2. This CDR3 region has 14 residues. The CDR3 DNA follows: TGTGCCAGCAGCTATGGGACAGGGGGCCAGCCCCAGCATTTT. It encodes CASSYGTGGQPQHF. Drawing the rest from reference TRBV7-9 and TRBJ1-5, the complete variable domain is DTGVSQNPRHKITKRGQNVTFRCDPISEHNRLYWYRQTLGQGPEFLTYFQNEAQLEKSRLLSDRFSAERPKGSFSTLEIQRTEQGDSAMYLCASSYGTGGQPQHFGDGTRLSIL.

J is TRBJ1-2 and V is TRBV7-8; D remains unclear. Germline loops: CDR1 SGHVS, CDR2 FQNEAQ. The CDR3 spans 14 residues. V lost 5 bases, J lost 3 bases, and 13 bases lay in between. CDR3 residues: CASSPPDFYYGYTF. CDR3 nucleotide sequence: TGTGCCAGCAGCCCTCCGGACTTCTACTATGGCTACACCTTC.

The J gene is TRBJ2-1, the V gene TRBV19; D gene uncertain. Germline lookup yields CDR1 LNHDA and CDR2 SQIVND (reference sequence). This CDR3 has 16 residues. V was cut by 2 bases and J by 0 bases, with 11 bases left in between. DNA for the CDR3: TGTGCCAGTAGTATACTGGGCTCCAGCTCCTACAATGAGCAGTTCTTC. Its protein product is CASSILGSSSYNEQFF.

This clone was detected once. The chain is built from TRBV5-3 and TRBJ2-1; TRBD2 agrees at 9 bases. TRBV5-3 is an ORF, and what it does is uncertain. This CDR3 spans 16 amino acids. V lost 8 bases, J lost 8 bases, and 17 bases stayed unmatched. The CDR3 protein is CASHTAGGPRLHEQFF. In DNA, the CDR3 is TGTGCCAGTCACACAGCGGGGGGCCCAAGGCTGCATGAGCAGTTCTTC.

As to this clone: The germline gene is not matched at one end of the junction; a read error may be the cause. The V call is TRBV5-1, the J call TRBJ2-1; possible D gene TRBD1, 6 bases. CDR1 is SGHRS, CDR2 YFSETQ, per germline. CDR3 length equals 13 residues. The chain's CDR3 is CASSQGHLNEQFF. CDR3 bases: TGCGCCAGCAGCCAGGGACACCTCAATGAACAGTTCTTC.

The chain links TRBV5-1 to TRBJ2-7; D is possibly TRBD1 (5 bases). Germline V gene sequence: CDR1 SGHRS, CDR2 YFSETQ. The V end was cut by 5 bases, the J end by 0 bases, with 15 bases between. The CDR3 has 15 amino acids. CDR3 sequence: CASRLGHIDSYEQYF. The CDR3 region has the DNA TGCGCCAGCAGACTCGGACATATAGACTCCTACGAGCAGTACTTC. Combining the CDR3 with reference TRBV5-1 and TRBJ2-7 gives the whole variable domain KAGVTQTPRYLIKTRGQQVTLSCSPISGHRSVSWYQQTPGQGLQFLFEYFSETQRNKGNFPGRFSGRQFSNSRSEMNVSTLELGDSALYLCASRLGHIDSYEQYFGPGTRLTVT.

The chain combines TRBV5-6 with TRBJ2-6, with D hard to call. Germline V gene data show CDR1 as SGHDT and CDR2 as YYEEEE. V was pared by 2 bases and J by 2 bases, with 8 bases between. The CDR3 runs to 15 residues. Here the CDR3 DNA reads TGTGCCAGCAGCTTCACAGTAGCTGGGGCCAACGTCCTGACTTTC. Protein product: CASSFTVAGANVLTF.

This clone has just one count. CDR3 sequence reads: CASSNQQGGQGHTEAFF. The CDR3 DNA is TGCGCCAGCAGCAACCAACAGGGGGGACAGGGACACACTGAAGCTTTCTTT. V gene TRBV5-1 combines with J gene TRBJ1-1; 9 bases line up with TRBD1. V dropped 4 bases and J dropped 3; count of bases not matched to a gene: 13. The CDR3 sequence is 17 residues long. The germline CDR1 and CDR2 sequences are SGHRS and YFSETQ.

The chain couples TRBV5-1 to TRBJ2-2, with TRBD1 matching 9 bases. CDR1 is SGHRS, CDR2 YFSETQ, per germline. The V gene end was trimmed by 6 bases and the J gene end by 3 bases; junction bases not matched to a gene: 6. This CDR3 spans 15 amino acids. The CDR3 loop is CASNQGDRDTGELFF. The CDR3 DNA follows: TGCGCCAGCAACCAGGGGGACAGGGACACCGGGGAGCTGTTTTTT.

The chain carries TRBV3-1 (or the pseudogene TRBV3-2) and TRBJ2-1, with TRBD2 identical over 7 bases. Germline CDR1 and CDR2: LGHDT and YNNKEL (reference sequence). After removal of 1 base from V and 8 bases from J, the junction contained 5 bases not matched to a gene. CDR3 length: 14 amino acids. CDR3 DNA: TGTGCCAGCAGCCAAGCTCGGGGGGTGTATGAGCAGTTCTTC. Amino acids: CASSQARGVYEQFF.

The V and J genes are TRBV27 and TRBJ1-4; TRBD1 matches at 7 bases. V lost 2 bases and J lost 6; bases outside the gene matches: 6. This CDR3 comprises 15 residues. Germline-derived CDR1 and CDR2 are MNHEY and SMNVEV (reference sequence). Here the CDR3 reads CASSLRRGRDEKLFF. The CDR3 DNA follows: TGTGCCAGCAGTTTAAGGAGGGGGCGGGATGAAAAACTGTTTTTT.

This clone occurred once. This CDR3 is CASSYSWSGFSSYEQYF. CDR3 DNA: TGTGCCAGCAGTTACTCGTGGAGCGGCTTTAGCTCCTACGAGCAGTACTTC. The chain links TRBV6-2 or TRBV6-3 to TRBJ2-7, with D maybe TRBD2 (5 bases). Germline V CDR1 and CDR2: MNHEY, SVGEGT. This CDR3 is built from 17 residues. Trimming pared 0 bases from V and 0 bases from J, leaving 15 bases between.

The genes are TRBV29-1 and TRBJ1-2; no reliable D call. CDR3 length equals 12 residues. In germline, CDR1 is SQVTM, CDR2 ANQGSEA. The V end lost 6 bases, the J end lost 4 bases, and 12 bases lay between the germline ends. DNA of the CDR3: TGCAGCGTAGATATTGAGCGCTATGGCTACACCTTC. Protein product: CSVDIERYGYTF.

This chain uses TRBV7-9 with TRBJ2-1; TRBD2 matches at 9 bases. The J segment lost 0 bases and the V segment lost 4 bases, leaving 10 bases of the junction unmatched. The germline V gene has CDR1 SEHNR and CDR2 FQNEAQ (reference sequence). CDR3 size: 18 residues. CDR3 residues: CASSSLGRRGGSYNEQFF. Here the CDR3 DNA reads TGTGCCAGCAGCTCGCTGGGTCGGCGGGGGGGCTCCTACAATGAGCAGTTCTTC.

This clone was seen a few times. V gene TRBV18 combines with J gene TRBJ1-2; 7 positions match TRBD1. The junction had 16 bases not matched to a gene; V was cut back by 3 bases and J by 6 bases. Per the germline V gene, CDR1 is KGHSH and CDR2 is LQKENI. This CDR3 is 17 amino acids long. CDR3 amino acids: CASSPVDRVGTNDGYTF. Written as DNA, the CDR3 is TGTGCCAGCTCACCCGTCGACAGGGTGGGGACAAACGATGGCTACACCTTC.

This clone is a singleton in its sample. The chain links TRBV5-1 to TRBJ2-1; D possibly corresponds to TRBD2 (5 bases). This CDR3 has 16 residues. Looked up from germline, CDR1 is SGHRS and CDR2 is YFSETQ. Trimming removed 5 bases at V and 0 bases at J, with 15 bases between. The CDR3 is CASRQTAASSYNEQFF. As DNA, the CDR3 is TGCGCCAGCAGGCAAACAGCGGCTAGCTCCTACAATGAGCAGTTCTTC.

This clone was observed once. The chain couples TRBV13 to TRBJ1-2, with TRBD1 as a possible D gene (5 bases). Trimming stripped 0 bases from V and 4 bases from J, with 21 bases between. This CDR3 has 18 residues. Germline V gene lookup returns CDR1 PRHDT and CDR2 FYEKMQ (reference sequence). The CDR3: CASSLGRVGAQLAYGYTF. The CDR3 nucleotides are TGTGCCAGCAGCTTAGGCCGGGTTGGGGCCCAACTTGCCTATGGCTACACCTTC.

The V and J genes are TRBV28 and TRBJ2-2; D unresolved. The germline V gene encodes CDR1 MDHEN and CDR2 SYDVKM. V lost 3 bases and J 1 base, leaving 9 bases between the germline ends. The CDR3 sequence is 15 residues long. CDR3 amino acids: CASSLSPKNTGELFF. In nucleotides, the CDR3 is TGTGCCAGCAGTTTGTCCCCCAAGAACACCGGGGAGCTGTTTTTT.

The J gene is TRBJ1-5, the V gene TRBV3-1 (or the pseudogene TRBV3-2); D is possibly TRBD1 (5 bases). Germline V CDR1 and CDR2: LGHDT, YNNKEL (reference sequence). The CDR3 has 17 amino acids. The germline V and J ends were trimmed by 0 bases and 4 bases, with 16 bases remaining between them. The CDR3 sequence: CASSQDIGAALNQPQHF. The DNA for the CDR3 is TGTGCCAGCAGCCAAGATATTGGGGCAGCCCTTAATCAGCCCCAGCATTTT.

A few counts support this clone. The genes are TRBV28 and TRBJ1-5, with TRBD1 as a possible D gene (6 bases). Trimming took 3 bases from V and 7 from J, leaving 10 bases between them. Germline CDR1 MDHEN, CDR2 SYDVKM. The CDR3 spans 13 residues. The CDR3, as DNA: TGTGCCAGCAGTTTGACAGGATACCAGCCCCAGCATTTT. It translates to CASSLTGYQPQHF.

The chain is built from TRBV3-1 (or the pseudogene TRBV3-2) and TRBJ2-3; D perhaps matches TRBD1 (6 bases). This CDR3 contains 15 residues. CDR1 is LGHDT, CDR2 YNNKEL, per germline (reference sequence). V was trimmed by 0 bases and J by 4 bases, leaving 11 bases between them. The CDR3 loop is CASSQDWSGADTQYF. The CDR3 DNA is TGTGCCAGCAGCCAAGATTGGTCAGGGGCAGATACGCAGTATTTT.

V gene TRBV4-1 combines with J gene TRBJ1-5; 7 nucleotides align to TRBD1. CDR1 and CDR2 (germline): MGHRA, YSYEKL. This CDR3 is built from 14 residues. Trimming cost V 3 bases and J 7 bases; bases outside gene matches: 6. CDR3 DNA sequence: TGCGCCAGCAGCCATCGACAGGGAGACCAGCCCCAGCATTTT. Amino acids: CASSHRQGDQPQHF.

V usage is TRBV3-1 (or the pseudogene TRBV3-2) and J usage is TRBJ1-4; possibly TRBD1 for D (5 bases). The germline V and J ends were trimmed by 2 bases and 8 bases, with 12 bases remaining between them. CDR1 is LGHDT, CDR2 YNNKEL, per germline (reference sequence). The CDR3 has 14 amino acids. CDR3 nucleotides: TGTGCCAGCAGCCAACAGGGATTGCGCGAAAAACTGTTTTTT. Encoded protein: CASSQQGLREKLFF.

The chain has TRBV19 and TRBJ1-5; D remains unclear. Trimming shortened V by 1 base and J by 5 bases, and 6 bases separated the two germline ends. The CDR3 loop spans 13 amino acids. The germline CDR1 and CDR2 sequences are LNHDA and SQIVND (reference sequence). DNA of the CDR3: TGTGCCAGTAGTATAGCCTTCCATCAGCCCCAGCATTTT. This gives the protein CASSIAFHQPQHF.